This TCR beta chain was sequenced during a study of control samples from healthy donors and cancer patients. This CDR3 region has 14 residues. Trimming shortened V by 0 bases and J by 6 bases, and 9 bases separated the two germline ends. Germline loops: CDR1 LNHNV, CDR2 YYDKDF (reference sequence). Measured with immunoSEQ multiplex PCR; TCRdb has only the in-frame clones, and not every one. The sample has about 140,000 clones, 75% to 95% seen once. This chain joins TRBV15 and TRBJ1-5, with D uncertain. The specimen sequenced was blood. The receptor comes from a man in his late teens or twenties in good health. For the CDR3, the DNA is TGTGCCACCAGCAGAGATCTAGAGGTTCAGCCCCAGCATTTT. It is translated as CATSRDLEVQPQHF.